This T cell receptor beta chain derives from a study of T cell responses to AZD1222 COVID-19 vaccine. Produced via immunoSEQ multiplex PCR; TCRdb's table is partial and in-frame only. The sample shows 150,000 to 200,000 clones, around 92% of them seen only once. This CDR3 comprises 14 residues. V dropped 4 bases and J dropped 3 bases, with 12 bases sitting between them. Germline loops: CDR1 LGHDT, CDR2 YNNKEL (reference sequence). This TCR was recovered from an adult in good health. The source material was peripheral blood, sampled on day 0 of MenACWY control vaccination. The rearrangement uses TRBV3-1 (or the pseudogene TRBV3-2) and TRBJ1-1; no definite D call. CDR3 region: CASSRGGRYTEAFF. CDR3 coding DNA: TGTGCCAGCAGCCGTGGAGGGCGGTACACTGAAGCTTTCTTT.